A selection of T cell receptor beta chains follows, all from one sample in a study of T cells expressing NK-cell markers. TCRdb re-called the 5' RACE reads and shows each CDR3 protein once, DNA omitted. In total, the table holds about half a million distinct CDR3 sequences. Sequences were obtained from blood T cells: a sorted CD56 or NKG2C T cell subset, CD4+ or CD8+ T cells, or bulk PBMC T cells (not recorded which). The receptors were gathered from a woman aged 45-65 years in good health. Each CDR3 is given with its conserved first and last residue. Each record gives: V gene, J gene, CDR3 protein.

V: TRBV9
J: TRBJ1-3
CDR3: CASSRLMDGSGNTIYF

V: TRBV4-1
J: TRBJ2-1
CDR3: CASSQAGPSSYNEQFF

V: TRBV4-1
J: TRBJ1-3
CDR3: CASSQVVGAGYTIYF

V: TRBV2
J: TRBJ2-5
CDR3: CASSEDLGRETQYF

V: TRBV20-1
J: TRBJ2-5
CDR3: CSAQSGRPTGETQYF

V: TRBV9
J: TRBJ2-3
CDR3: CASSVPLAGGLPDTDTQYF

V: TRBV12-3/TRBV12-4
J: TRBJ1-2
CDR3: CASSAQGNGYTF

V: TRBV24-1
J: TRBJ2-1
CDR3: CATSDLAGSEQFF

V: TRBV6-5
J: TRBJ2-1
CDR3: CASSSGLTYNEQFF

V: TRBV11-3
J: TRBJ2-1
CDR3: CASSLGGTGVSYNEQFF

V: TRBV24-1
J: TRBJ2-5
CDR3: CATSDLKVGETQYF

V: TRBV18
J: TRBJ2-1
CDR3: CASSPRTGSYNEQFF

V: TRBV20-1
J: TRBJ2-1
CDR3: CSARAETSGIYNEQFF

V: TRBV7-9
J: TRBJ1-4
CDR3: CASSLGSAANEKLFF

V: TRBV4-1
J: TRBJ2-6
CDR3: CASSQERGSGANVLTF

V: TRBV29-1
J: TRBJ1-2
CDR3: CSVEARGATSYGYTF

V: TRBV11-2
J: TRBJ2-4
CDR3: CASSTDRGPAKNIQYF

V: TRBV18
J: TRBJ2-7
CDR3: CASSPPISQGYEQYF

V: TRBV5-4
J: TRBJ2-1
CDR3: CASSLGSGRTDNEQFF

V: TRBV6-5
J: TRBJ1-3
CDR3: CASSRDRGSGNTIYF

V: TRBV3-1
J: TRBJ2-5
CDR3: CASSQDGSRETQYF

V: TRBV5-1
J: TRBJ2-6
CDR3: CATGSERANVLTF

V: TRBV11-2
J: TRBJ2-1
CDR3: CASSPGLVDYNEQFF

V: TRBV7-3
J: TRBJ2-1
CDR3: CASSRGPGDEQFF

V: TRBV3-1
J: TRBJ2-1
CDR3: CASSQMGRGGDPYNEQFF

V: TRBV25-1
J: TRBJ2-2
CDR3: CASSELGGPNTGELFF

V: TRBV4-1
J: TRBJ1-1
CDR3: CASSRDRVEVTEAFF

V: TRBV5-5
J: TRBJ1-1
CDR3: CASSPPNRDTEAFF

V: TRBV5-1
J: TRBJ1-1
CDR3: CASSLAGGRNTEAFF

V: TRBV10-3
J: TRBJ1-3
CDR3: CAISETGISGNTIYF

V: TRBV11-2
J: TRBJ2-1
CDR3: CASSPIRGARSEQFF

V: TRBV5-5
J: TRBJ1-1
CDR3: CASSSHVGTEAFF

V: TRBV5-5
J: TRBJ1-5
CDR3: CASSLAGVRNQPQHF

V: TRBV15
J: TRBJ2-5
CDR3: CATSSPLAGAGETQYF

V: TRBV15
J: TRBJ1-5
CDR3: CATSRDRTGGNQPQHF

V: TRBV11-2
J: TRBJ2-7
CDR3: CASSLGWGEQYF

V: TRBV6-1
J: TRBJ2-5
CDR3: CASRPTGTKETQYF

V: TRBV12-3/TRBV12-4
J: TRBJ1-5
CDR3: CASSLLGGLDQPQHF

V: TRBV6-2/TRBV6-3
J: TRBJ2-4
CDR3: CASSSWPGDIQYF

V: TRBV5-1
J: TRBJ2-1
CDR3: CASSLEVLREQFF

V: TRBV7-9
J: TRBJ2-6
CDR3: CASSLRVAITGANVLTF

V: TRBV5-5
J: TRBJ2-1
CDR3: CASSQRLAGETEQFF

V: TRBV5-1
J: TRBJ2-1
CDR3: CASGPGQGYRNEQFF